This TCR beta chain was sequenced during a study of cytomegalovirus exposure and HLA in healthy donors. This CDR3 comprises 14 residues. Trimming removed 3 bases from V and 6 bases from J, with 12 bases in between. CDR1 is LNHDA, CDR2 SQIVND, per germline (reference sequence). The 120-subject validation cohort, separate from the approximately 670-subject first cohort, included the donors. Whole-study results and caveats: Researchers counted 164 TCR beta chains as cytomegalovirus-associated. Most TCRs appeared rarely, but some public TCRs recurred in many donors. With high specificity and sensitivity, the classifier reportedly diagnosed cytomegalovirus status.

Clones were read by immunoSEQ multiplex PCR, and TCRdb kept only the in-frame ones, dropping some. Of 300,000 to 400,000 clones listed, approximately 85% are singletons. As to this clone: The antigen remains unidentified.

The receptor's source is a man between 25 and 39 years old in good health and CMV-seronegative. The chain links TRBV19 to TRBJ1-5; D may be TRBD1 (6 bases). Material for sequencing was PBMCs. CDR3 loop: CASSILGAGQPQHF. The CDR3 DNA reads TGTGCCAGTAGTATCCTGGGGGCTGGTCAGCCCCAGCATTTT.